This is a list of T cell receptor beta chains from one sample in a study of T cells after yellow fever vaccination. TCRdb re-called the 5' RACE reads through MiXCR, storing one row per CDR3 protein. The profile shows approximately 610,000 distinct CDR3 sequences, roughly 17% of them singletons. Sequencing used PBMCs, obtained 5 days after the first yellow fever vaccination. These receptors originate from a man between 18 and 35 years old who received the YFV17D yellow fever vaccine. CDR3s include the opening cysteine and the closing phenylalanine or tryptophan. D genes are given only for firm matches. Where a row states a size, it is once, few, many or the class of an expanded clone; other rows omit it.

len: 19
abundance: few
v_gene: TRBV6-1
j_gene: TRBJ2-1
d_gene: TRBD2
CDR3nt: TGTGCCAGCAGCGCCACAGAAGTACTATTAGCGGGGGGGCTGAATGAGCAGTTCTTC
CDR3aa: CASSATEVLLAGGLNEQFF

len: 14
abundance: NA
v_gene: TRBV11-2
j_gene: TRBJ2-3
d_gene: NA
CDR3nt: TGTGCCAGCAGCCGACTCCGCCGCACAGATACGCAGTATTTT
CDR3aa: CASSRLRRTDTQYF

len: 14
abundance: NA
v_gene: TRBV7-9
j_gene: TRBJ2-5
d_gene: NA
CDR3nt: TGTGCCAGCAGCTTACCCCGGCCGAAAGAGACCCAGTACTTC
CDR3aa: CASSLPRPKETQYF

len: 16
abundance: NA
v_gene: TRBV6-5
j_gene: TRBJ2-6
d_gene: NA
CDR3nt: TGTGCCAGCAGTTGGACGGGGCGGGCCCGGGCCAACGTCCTGACTTTC
CDR3aa: CASSWTGRARANVLTF

len: 18
abundance: NA
v_gene: TRBV6-1
j_gene: TRBJ2-5
d_gene: TRBD2
CDR3nt: TGTGCCAGCACCCGAACTACCGGGACTAGCGGGTACCAAGAGACCCAGTACTTC
CDR3aa: CASTRTTGTSGYQETQYF

len: 15
abundance: once
v_gene: TRBV7-3
j_gene: TRBJ2-1
d_gene: NA
CDR3nt: TGTGCCAGCAGCCCCCTAGCTAGTTGGTCCGATGAGCAGTTCTTC
CDR3aa: CASSPLASWSDEQFF

len: 15
abundance: NA
v_gene: TRBV6-5
j_gene: TRBJ1-6
d_gene: NA
CDR3nt: TGTGCCAGCAGGTATACCGGGTCGATCGGGGAACCCCTCCACTTT
CDR3aa: CASRYTGSIGEPLHF

len: 16
abundance: NA
v_gene: TRBV30
j_gene: TRBJ2-1
d_gene: TRBD1
CDR3nt: TGTGCCTGGAGCGTCAGACAGGGGATCCCGACCAATGAGCAGTTCTTC
CDR3aa: CAWSVRQGIPTNEQFF

len: 15
abundance: NA
v_gene: TRBV11-2
j_gene: TRBJ1-1
d_gene: NA
CDR3nt: TGTGCCAGCAGCTTAGGGGACACTGGGGGGACTGAAGCTTTCTTT
CDR3aa: CASSLGDTGGTEAFF

len: 12
abundance: NA
v_gene: TRBV7-9
j_gene: TRBJ2-7
d_gene: NA
CDR3nt: TGTGCCAGCAGCTCCGGTCCCTACGAGCAGTACTTC
CDR3aa: CASSSGPYEQYF

len: 18
abundance: few
v_gene: TRBV20-1
j_gene: TRBJ2-1
d_gene: NA
CDR3nt: TGCAGTGCTAAAGAAGGAGGGGGGGCGCTTGAGGTTGGGAATGAGCAGTTCTTC
CDR3aa: CSAKEGGGALEVGNEQFF

len: 13
abundance: few
v_gene: TRBV20-1
j_gene: TRBJ2-1
d_gene: TRBD2
CDR3nt: TGCAGTGCTCTTGCGGGGGGTTACAATGAGCAGTTCTTC
CDR3aa: CSALAGGYNEQFF

len: 14
abundance: NA
v_gene: TRBV20-1
j_gene: TRBJ2-3
d_gene: NA
CDR3nt: TGCAGTGCTACCAAGAAGGACAGTACAGATACGCAGTATTTT
CDR3aa: CSATKKDSTDTQYF

len: 15
abundance: few
v_gene: TRBV7-3
j_gene: TRBJ2-1
d_gene: NA
CDR3nt: TGTGCCAGCAGCCCACCCGGACTCTCCTACAATGAGCAGTTCTTC
CDR3aa: CASSPPGLSYNEQFF

len: 16
abundance: many
v_gene: TRBV5-4
j_gene: TRBJ2-2
d_gene: TRBD1
CDR3nt: TGTGCCAGCAGCTCCCGGACAGGGGGAGACACCGGGGAGCTGTTTTTT
CDR3aa: CASSSRTGGDTGELFF

len: 11
abundance: many
v_gene: TRBV5-1
j_gene: TRBJ2-7
d_gene: NA
CDR3nt: TGCGCCAGCAGCTTGGACTTAGAGCAGTACTTC
CDR3aa: CASSLDLEQYF

len: 15
abundance: NA
v_gene: TRBV7-2
j_gene: TRBJ1-1
d_gene: TRBD1
CDR3nt: TGTGCCAGCAGCTTAGAAGGGGGCGCTTACACTGAAGCTTTCTTT
CDR3aa: CASSLEGGAYTEAFF

len: 15
abundance: few
v_gene: TRBV12-3/TRBV12-4
j_gene: TRBJ1-2
d_gene: TRBD1
CDR3nt: TGTGCCAGCAGCACCCCTGGACAGGGGAGCTATGGCTACACCTTC
CDR3aa: CASSTPGQGSYGYTF

len: 14
abundance: NA
v_gene: TRBV7-2
j_gene: TRBJ2-5
d_gene: NA
CDR3nt: TGTGCCAGCAGCTGGAGACACGGAATGGAGACCCAGTACTTC
CDR3aa: CASSWRHGMETQYF

len: 18
abundance: NA
v_gene: TRBV4-3
j_gene: TRBJ1-2
d_gene: NA
CDR3nt: TGCGCCAGCAGCCAAGTTTATGTCTGGGAGGGACCTAACTATGGCTACACCTTC
CDR3aa: CASSQVYVWEGPNYGYTF

len: 11
abundance: NA
v_gene: TRBV21-1
j_gene: TRBJ1-5
d_gene: NA
CDR3nt: TGTGCCAGGGACAGGTTATCGCCCCAGCATTTT
CDR3aa: CARDRLSPQHF

len: 16
abundance: few
v_gene: TRBV18
j_gene: TRBJ2-7
d_gene: TRBD1
CDR3nt: TGTGCCAGCACTGGGGGCTCCGGGACAGGGGATTACGAGCAGTACTTC
CDR3aa: CASTGGSGTGDYEQYF

len: 15
abundance: NA
v_gene: TRBV24-1
j_gene: TRBJ2-1
d_gene: NA
CDR3nt: TGTGCCACCAGTGATAGGACAGCTAGCTACAATGAGCAGTTCTTC
CDR3aa: CATSDRTASYNEQFF

len: 18
abundance: NA
v_gene: TRBV5-1
j_gene: TRBJ2-5
d_gene: NA
CDR3nt: TGCGCCAGCAGCTTGTCGGACAGTCGCCCCGGCGGGGGTGAGACCCAGTACTTC
CDR3aa: CASSLSDSRPGGGETQYF

len: 13
abundance: many
v_gene: TRBV7-9
j_gene: TRBJ2-5
d_gene: NA
CDR3nt: TGTGCCAGCAGCTCTGGGACCCGAGAGACCCAGTACTTC
CDR3aa: CASSSGTRETQYF

len: 15
abundance: NA
v_gene: TRBV4-3
j_gene: TRBJ2-2
d_gene: NA
CDR3nt: TGCGCCAGCAGCCCGGCCGCTCTGCCCGCCGGGGAGCTGTTTTTT
CDR3aa: CASSPAALPAGELFF

len: 14
abundance: many
v_gene: TRBV9
j_gene: TRBJ2-3
d_gene: NA
CDR3nt: TGTGCCAGCAGCGTAGCTAGCGGCACAGATACGCAGTATTTT
CDR3aa: CASSVASGTDTQYF

len: 14
abundance: NA
v_gene: TRBV20-1
j_gene: TRBJ1-6
d_gene: TRBD1
CDR3nt: TGCAGTGCTACGACAGGGGATCATAATTCACCCCTCCACTTT
CDR3aa: CSATTGDHNSPLHF

len: 20
abundance: NA
v_gene: TRBV20-1
j_gene: TRBJ2-2
d_gene: TRBD2
CDR3nt: TGCAGTGCTAGAGCTGAAAGGACTAGCGGGGGGGTATTGCACACCGGGGAGCTGTTTTTT
CDR3aa: CSARAERTSGGVLHTGELFF

len: 15
abundance: NA
v_gene: TRBV6-5
j_gene: TRBJ1-5
d_gene: NA
CDR3nt: TGTGCCAGCAGTTACGGGGCAGGGGAAAATCAGCCCCAGCATTTT
CDR3aa: CASSYGAGENQPQHF

len: 14
abundance: NA
v_gene: TRBV7-2
j_gene: TRBJ1-6
d_gene: TRBD1
CDR3nt: TGTGCCAGCACCACCGGGACAGTAAATTCACCCCTCCACTTT
CDR3aa: CASTTGTVNSPLHF

len: 11
abundance: NA
v_gene: TRBV7-9
j_gene: TRBJ1-1
d_gene: NA
CDR3nt: TGTGCCAGCAGCCCTAGGATCGGGGCTTTCTTT
CDR3aa: CASSPRIGAFF

len: 15
abundance: NA
v_gene: TRBV18
j_gene: TRBJ1-1
d_gene: NA
CDR3nt: TGTGCCAGCTCTACCGACAGGCAGAGGAACACTGAAGCTTTCTTT
CDR3aa: CASSTDRQRNTEAFF

len: 15
abundance: few
v_gene: TRBV7-7
j_gene: TRBJ1-4
d_gene: NA
CDR3nt: TGTGCCAGCAGCTTAGCAGCCGGGGGTGGGGAAAAACTGTTTTTT
CDR3aa: CASSLAAGGGEKLFF

len: 15
abundance: NA
v_gene: TRBV7-9
j_gene: TRBJ2-2
d_gene: TRBD1
CDR3nt: TGTGCCAGCAGCCCGCAGACAGGGAGTCAAGGGGAGCTGTTTTTT
CDR3aa: CASSPQTGSQGELFF

len: 14
abundance: NA
v_gene: TRBV12-3/TRBV12-4
j_gene: TRBJ1-1
d_gene: NA
CDR3nt: TGTGCCAGCAGTTTGCGGGACCCTACCCGGGGAGCTTTCTTT
CDR3aa: CASSLRDPTRGAFF

len: 15
abundance: few
v_gene: TRBV5-1
j_gene: TRBJ2-5
d_gene: NA
CDR3nt: TGCGCCAGCACCCAAAGCGGCGGGGCCCAAGAGACCCAGTACTTC
CDR3aa: CASTQSGGAQETQYF

len: 16
abundance: few
v_gene: TRBV18
j_gene: TRBJ1-5
d_gene: NA
CDR3nt: TGTGCCAGCTCACCACCCGCGGGATCGGGCAATCAGCCCCAGCATTTT
CDR3aa: CASSPPAGSGNQPQHF

len: 15
abundance: few
v_gene: TRBV12-3/TRBV12-4
j_gene: TRBJ1-1
d_gene: NA
CDR3nt: TGTGCCAGCAGTTCATCCGCTACACGCCCCACTGAAGCTTTCTTT
CDR3aa: CASSSSATRPTEAFF

len: 13
abundance: few
v_gene: TRBV5-4
j_gene: TRBJ2-5
d_gene: NA
CDR3nt: TGTGCCACCACGAAGATGGACCCAGAGACCCAGTACTTC
CDR3aa: CATTKMDPETQYF

len: 14
abundance: NA
v_gene: TRBV20-1
j_gene: TRBJ1-2
d_gene: TRBD1
CDR3nt: TGCGCTTCTTGGAGAGGGGGCCCTACCTATGGCTACACCTTC
CDR3aa: CASWRGGPTYGYTF

len: 14
abundance: NA
v_gene: TRBV10-2
j_gene: TRBJ2-1
d_gene: TRBD2
CDR3nt: TGCGCCACACGACTAGCGGGTGAATACAATGAGCAGTTCTTC
CDR3aa: CATRLAGEYNEQFF

len: 16
abundance: NA
v_gene: TRBV29-1
j_gene: TRBJ2-3
d_gene: NA
CDR3nt: TGCAGCGTTGTCTGGGCAGTCATGAGACCCACAGATACGCAGTATTTT
CDR3aa: CSVVWAVMRPTDTQYF

len: 16
abundance: NA
v_gene: TRBV7-2
j_gene: TRBJ2-3
d_gene: TRBD2
CDR3nt: TGTGCCAGCAGCTTCCAGACTAGCGGGGGGGAAAATACGCAGTATTTT
CDR3aa: CASSFQTSGGENTQYF

len: 13
abundance: NA
v_gene: TRBV18
j_gene: TRBJ2-7
d_gene: NA
CDR3nt: TGTGCCAGCTCACCAGGGGACTTTGACGAGCAGTACTTC
CDR3aa: CASSPGDFDEQYF

len: 13
abundance: NA
v_gene: TRBV18
j_gene: TRBJ2-5
d_gene: NA
CDR3nt: TGTGCCAGCTCACCACTCGGGACCCCCCCCCAGTACTTC
CDR3aa: CASSPLGTPPQYF

len: 16
abundance: few
v_gene: TRBV7-9
j_gene: TRBJ1-3
d_gene: NA
CDR3nt: TGTGCCAGCAGCTTCGCCGGTGGGGGGTTTGGAAACACCATATATTTT
CDR3aa: CASSFAGGGFGNTIYF

len: 13
abundance: few
v_gene: TRBV9
j_gene: TRBJ1-5
d_gene: NA
CDR3nt: TGTGCCAGCAGCGTAGCTGGGTTCCAGCCCCAGCATTTT
CDR3aa: CASSVAGFQPQHF